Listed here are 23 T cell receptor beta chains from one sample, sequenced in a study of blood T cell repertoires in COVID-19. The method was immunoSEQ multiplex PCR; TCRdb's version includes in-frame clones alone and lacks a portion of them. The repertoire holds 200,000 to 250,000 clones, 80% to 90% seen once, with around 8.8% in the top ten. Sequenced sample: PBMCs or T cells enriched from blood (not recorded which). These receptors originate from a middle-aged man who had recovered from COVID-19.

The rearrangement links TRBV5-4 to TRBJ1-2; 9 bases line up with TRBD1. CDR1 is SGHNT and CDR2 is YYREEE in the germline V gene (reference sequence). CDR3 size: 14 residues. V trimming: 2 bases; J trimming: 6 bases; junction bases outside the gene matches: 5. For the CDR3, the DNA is TGTGCCAGCAGCTTAGGGACAGGGAACAATGGCTACACCTTC. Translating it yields CASSLGTGNNGYTF.

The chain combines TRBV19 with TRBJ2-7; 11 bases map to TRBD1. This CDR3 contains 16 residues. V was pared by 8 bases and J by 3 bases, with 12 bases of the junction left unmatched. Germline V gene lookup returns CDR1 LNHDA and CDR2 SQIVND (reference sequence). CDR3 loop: CASCPLGTGGLYEQYF. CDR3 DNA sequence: TGTGCCAGTTGCCCTCTCGGGACAGGGGGTCTCTACGAGCAGTACTTC. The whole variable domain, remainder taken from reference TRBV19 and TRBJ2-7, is DGGITQSPKYLFRKEGQNVTLSCEQNLNHDAMYWYRQDPGQGLRLIYYSQIVNDFQKGDIAEGYSVSREKKESFPLTVTSAQKNPTAFYLCASCPLGTGGLYEQYFGPGTRLTVT.

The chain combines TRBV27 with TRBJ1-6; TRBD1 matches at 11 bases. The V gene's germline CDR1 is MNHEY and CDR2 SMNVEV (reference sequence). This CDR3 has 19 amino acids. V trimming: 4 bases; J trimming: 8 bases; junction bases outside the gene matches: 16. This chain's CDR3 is CASSSSRTGGFSYYSPLHF. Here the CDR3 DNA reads TGTGCCAGCAGTTCCTCAAGGACAGGGGGCTTTTCTTATTATTCACCCCTCCACTTT.

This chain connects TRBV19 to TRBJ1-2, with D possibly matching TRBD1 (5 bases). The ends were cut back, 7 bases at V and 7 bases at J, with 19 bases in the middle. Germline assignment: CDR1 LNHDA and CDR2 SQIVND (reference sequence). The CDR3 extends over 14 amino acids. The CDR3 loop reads CASTVTAGRAGYTF. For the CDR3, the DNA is TGTGCCAGTACCGTCACAGCGGGCAGGGCTGGCTACACCTTC.

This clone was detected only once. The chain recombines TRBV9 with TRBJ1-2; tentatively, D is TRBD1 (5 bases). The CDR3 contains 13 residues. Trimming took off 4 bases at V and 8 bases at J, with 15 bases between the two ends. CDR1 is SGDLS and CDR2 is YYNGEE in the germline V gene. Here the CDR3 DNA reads TGTGCCAGCAGCCCGGGACTTCGAGTCGGCTACACCTTC. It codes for CASSPGLRVGYTF.

CDR3 bases: TGTGCCAGCAGGATATTTAGCGGGAGGGCCGATGAGCAGTTCTTC. Its protein product is CASRIFSGRADEQFF. This rearrangement joins TRBV6-5 to TRBJ2-1, with 11 bases matching TRBD2. Trimming took 6 bases from V and 8 from J; bases not matched to a gene: 9. The CDR3 has 15 residues. In germline, CDR1 is MNHEY, CDR2 SVGAGI.

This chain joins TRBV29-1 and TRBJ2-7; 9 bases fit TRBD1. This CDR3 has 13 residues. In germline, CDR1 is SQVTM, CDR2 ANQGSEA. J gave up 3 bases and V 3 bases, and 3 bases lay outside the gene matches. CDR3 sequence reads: CSVEGTGYYEQYF. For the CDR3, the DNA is TGCAGCGTTGAGGGGACAGGGTACTACGAGCAGTACTTC.

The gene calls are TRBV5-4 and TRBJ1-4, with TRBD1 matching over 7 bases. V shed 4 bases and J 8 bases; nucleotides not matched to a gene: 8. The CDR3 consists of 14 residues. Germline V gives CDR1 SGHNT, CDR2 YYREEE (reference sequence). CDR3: CASSQQGFREKLFF. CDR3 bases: TGTGCCAGCAGCCAACAGGGGTTTAGGGAAAAACTGTTTTTT.

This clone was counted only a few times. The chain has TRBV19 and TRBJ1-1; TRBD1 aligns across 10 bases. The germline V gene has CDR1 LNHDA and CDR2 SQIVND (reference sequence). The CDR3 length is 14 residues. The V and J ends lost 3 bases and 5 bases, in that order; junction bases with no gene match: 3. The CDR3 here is CASSMGQGWTEAFF. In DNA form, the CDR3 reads TGTGCCAGTAGTATGGGACAGGGGTGGACTGAAGCTTTCTTT.

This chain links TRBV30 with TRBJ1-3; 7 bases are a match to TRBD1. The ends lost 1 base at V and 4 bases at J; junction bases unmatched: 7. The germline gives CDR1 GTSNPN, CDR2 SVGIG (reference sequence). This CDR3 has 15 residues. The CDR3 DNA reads TGTGCCTGGAGTGATCCTACAGGGGTCGGAAACACCATATATTTT. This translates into CAWSDPTGVGNTIYF.

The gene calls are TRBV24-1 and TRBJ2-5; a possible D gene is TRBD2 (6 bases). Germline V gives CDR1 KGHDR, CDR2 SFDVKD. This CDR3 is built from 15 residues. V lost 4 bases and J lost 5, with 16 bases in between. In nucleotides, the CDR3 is TGTGCCACCAGTGAGGGGGGTTTGGGAGATGAGACCCAGTACTTC. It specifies CATSEGGLGDETQYF.

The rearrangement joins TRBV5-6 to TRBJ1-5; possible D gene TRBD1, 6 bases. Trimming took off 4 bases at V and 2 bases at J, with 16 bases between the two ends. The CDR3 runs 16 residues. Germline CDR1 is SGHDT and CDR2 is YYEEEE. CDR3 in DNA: TGTGCCAGCAGCCGCGAGGGGGGAGGGGGCAATCAGCCCCAGCATTTT. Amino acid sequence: CASSREGGGGNQPQHF.

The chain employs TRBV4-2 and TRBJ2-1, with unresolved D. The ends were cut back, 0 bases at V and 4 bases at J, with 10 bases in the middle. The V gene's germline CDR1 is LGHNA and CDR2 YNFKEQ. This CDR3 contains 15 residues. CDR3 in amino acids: CASSQEGSEYNEQFF. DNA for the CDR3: TGTGCCAGCAGCCAAGAGGGCTCCGAGTACAATGAGCAGTTCTTC.

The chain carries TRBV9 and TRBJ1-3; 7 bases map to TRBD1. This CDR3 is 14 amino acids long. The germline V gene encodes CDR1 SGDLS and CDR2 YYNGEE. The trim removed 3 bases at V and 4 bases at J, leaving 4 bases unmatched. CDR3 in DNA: TGTGCCAGCAGCGAACAGGGGCCGGGAAACACCATATATTTT. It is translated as CASSEQGPGNTIYF.

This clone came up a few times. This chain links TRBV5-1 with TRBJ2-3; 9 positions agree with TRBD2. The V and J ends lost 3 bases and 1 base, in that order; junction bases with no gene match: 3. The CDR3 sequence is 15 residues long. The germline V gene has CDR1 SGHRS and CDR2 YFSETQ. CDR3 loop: CASSSAGGRTDTQYF. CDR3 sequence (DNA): TGCGCCAGCAGCTCTGCGGGAGGGCGCACAGATACGCAGTATTTT.

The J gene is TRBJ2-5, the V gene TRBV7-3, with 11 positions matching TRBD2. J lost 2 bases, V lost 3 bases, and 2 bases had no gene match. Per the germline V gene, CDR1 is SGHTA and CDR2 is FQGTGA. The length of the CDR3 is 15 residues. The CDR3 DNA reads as TGTGCCAGCAGCTTGACTAGCGGGGTACAAGAGACCCAGTACTTC. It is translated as CASSLTSGVQETQYF.

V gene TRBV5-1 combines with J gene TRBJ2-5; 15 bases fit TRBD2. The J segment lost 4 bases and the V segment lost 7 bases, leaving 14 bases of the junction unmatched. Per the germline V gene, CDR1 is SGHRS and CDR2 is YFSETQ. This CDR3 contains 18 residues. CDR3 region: CASPIRTSGGAGLETQYF. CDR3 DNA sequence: TGCGCCAGCCCTATTCGGACTAGCGGGGGGGCCGGTTTAGAGACCCAGTACTTC.

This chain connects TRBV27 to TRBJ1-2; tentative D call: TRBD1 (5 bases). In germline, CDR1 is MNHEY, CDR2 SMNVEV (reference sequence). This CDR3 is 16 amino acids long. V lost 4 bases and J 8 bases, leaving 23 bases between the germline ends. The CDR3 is CASSSREGREWRGYTF. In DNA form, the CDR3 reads TGTGCCAGCAGTTCCCGGGAGGGACGAGAGTGGAGGGGCTACACCTTC.

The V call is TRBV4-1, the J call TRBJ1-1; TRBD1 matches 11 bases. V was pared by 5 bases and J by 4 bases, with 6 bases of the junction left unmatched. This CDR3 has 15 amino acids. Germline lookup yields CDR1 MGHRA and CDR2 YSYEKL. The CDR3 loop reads CASSYSGTGGTEAFF. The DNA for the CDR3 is TGCGCCAGCAGCTATTCCGGGACAGGGGGCACTGAAGCTTTCTTT.

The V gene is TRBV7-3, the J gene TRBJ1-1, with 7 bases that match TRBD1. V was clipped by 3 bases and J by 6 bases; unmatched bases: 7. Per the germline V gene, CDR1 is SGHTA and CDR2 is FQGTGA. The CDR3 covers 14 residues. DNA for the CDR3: TGTGCCAGCAGCTTCTCCCATCAGGGGGCTGAAGCTTTCTTT. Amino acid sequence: CASSFSHQGAEAFF.

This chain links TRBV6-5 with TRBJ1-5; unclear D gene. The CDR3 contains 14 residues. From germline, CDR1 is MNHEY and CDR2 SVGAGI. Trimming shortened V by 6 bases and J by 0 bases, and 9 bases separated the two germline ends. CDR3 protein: CASRPTYSNQPQHF. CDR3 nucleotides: TGTGCCAGCAGGCCTACCTATAGCAATCAGCCCCAGCATTTT.

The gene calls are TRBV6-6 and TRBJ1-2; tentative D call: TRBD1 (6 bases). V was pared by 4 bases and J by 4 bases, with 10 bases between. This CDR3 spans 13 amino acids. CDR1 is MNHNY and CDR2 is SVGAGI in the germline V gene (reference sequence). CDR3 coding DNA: TGTGCCAGCAGTTCAGGGGTGTCCTATGGCTACACCTTC. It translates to CASSSGVSYGYTF.

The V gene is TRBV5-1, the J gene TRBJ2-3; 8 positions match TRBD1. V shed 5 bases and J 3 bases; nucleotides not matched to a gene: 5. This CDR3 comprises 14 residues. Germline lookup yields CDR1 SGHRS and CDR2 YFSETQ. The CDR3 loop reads CASRTDRGTDTQYF. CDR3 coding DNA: TGCGCCAGCAGGACTGACAGGGGAACAGATACGCAGTATTTT.